Shown below are 9 T cell receptor beta chains from a single sample sequenced in a study of shared clonotypes between healthy human individuals. Generated by immunoSEQ multiplex PCR, the TCRdb table keeps only in-frame clones and is missing some. The table shows around 1.1 million clones, with around 77% occurring only once. The sequenced material came from memory CD4+ T cells from PBMCs. Subset of the sample: CD45RA-negative fraction. Receptors were obtained from a man between 18 and 35 years old in good health. Some clones in this sample may be carry-over from other donors' samples.

V gene TRBV28 combines with J gene TRBJ2-7, with D perhaps TRBD1 (5 bases). The CDR3 totals 15 residues. The V and J ends lost 6 bases and 0 bases respectively, with 15 bases between them. Germline assignment: CDR1 MDHEN and CDR2 SYDVKM. This chain's CDR3 is CASSSSTVYSYEQYF. The CDR3 region has the DNA TGTGCCAGCAGCTCCTCGACAGTCTACTCCTACGAGCAGTACTTC. The whole variable domain, remainder taken from reference TRBV28 and TRBJ2-7, is DVKVTQSSRYLVKRTGEKVFLECVQDMDHENMFWYRQDPGLGLRLIYFSYDVKMKEKGDIPEGYSVSREKKERFSLILESASTNQTSMYLCASSSSTVYSYEQYFGPGTRLTVT.

This clone appeared a single time. CDR3 amino acids: CASSIVPSVAGNTIYF. CDR3 coding DNA: TGTGCCAGTAGTATTGTACCTTCGGTGGCTGGAAACACCATATATTTT. V and J are TRBV19 and TRBJ1-3; D remains ambiguous. Germline V gene sequence: CDR1 LNHDA, CDR2 SQIVND (reference sequence). V shed 3 bases and J shed 2 bases, with 14 bases lying between them. The CDR3 sequence is 16 residues long.

The J gene is TRBJ1-2, the V gene TRBV28; D uncertain. The ends were cut back, 7 bases at V and 2 bases at J, with 14 bases in the middle. Germline CDR1 and CDR2: MDHEN and SYDVKM. This CDR3 has 14 residues. CDR3 DNA: TGTGCCAGCACCACTGCGGACGGGAACTATGGCTACACCTTC. Translated: CASTTADGNYGYTF.

V usage is TRBV9 and J usage is TRBJ2-7, with TRBD2 identical over 13 bases. There are 18 residues in the CDR3. Trimming at V came to 3 bases and at J to 2 bases, leaving 11 bases not matched to a gene. Germline V CDR1 and CDR2: SGDLS, YYNGEE. CDR3 protein: CASSAKPGLAGQAYEQYF. The CDR3 DNA follows: TGTGCCAGCAGCGCGAAGCCGGGACTAGCGGGACAAGCCTACGAGCAGTACTTC.

This clone was counted once. A much larger clone lies one base from this, so it may be a read error. Other DNA variants within this sample encode the same CDR3. The chain is built from TRBV18 and TRBJ1-5; D not resolved. This CDR3 is built from 13 residues. In germline, CDR1 is KGHSH, CDR2 LQKENI. Trimming took 3 bases from V and 2 from J, leaving 5 bases between them. The CDR3 protein is CASSPTGNQPQHF. For the CDR3, the DNA is TGTGCCAGCTCACCCACAGGCAATCAGCCCCAGCATTTT.

This clone was observed a single time. The chain has TRBV6-6 and TRBJ1-2; D gene ambiguous. CDR1 is MNHNY and CDR2 is SVGAGI in the germline V gene (reference sequence). This CDR3 is built from 14 residues. V was trimmed by 5 bases and J by 5 bases, leaving 15 bases between them. The CDR3 region has the DNA TGTGCCAGCAGTGCTGGACGGAAGGGTTATGGCTACACCTTC. Translation: CASSAGRKGYGYTF.

This rearrangement joins TRBV7-2 to TRBJ2-1; TRBD2 matches at 7 bases. CDR1 and CDR2 from the germline V gene are SGHTA and FQGNSA. V lost 4 bases and J lost 9; bases outside the gene matches: 6. There are 13 residues in the CDR3. The CDR3 DNA reads as TGTGCCAGCAGCTCGGACGGCGGGGGTGAGCAGTTCTTC. Translation gives CASSSDGGGEQFF.

This chain joins TRBV5-1 and TRBJ2-1; 9 bases match TRBD1. Germline-derived CDR1 and CDR2 are SGHRS and YFSETQ. The CDR3 totals 15 residues. V was clipped by 7 bases and J by 3 bases; unmatched bases: 8. The CDR3 coding sequence is TGCGCCAGCTCCGATACAGGGGGCCTCTACAATGAGCAGTTCTTC. Translated: CASSDTGGLYNEQFF.

Concerning this clone itself: Other DNA variants within this sample encode the same CDR3. The chain employs TRBV7-2 and TRBJ2-3; D gene uncertain. Germline V gene data show CDR1 as SGHTA and CDR2 as FQGNSA. V gave up 1 base and J gave up 3 bases, with 2 bases separating them. This CDR3 contains 12 residues. The CDR3 region is CASSLGTDTQYF. CDR3 in DNA: TGTGCCAGCAGCTTAGGAACAGATACGCAGTATTTT.